These 19 T cell receptor beta chains originate from one sample sequenced in a study of blood T cell repertoires in COVID-19. Using immunoSEQ multiplex PCR, the repertoire was profiled, and TCRdb retains in-frame clones only, with some absent. The profile shows 99,000 or so clones, just under 85% of them singletons. Sequencing was carried out using peripheral blood. Source of these receptors: an elderly woman with active or convalescent COVID-19.

The chain joins TRBV28 to TRBJ1-6, with 8 bases fitting TRBD1. The CDR3 has 15 residues. The V gene's germline CDR1 is MDHEN and CDR2 SYDVKM. V lost 5 bases, J lost 7 bases, and 7 bases stayed unmatched. As DNA, the CDR3 is TGTGCCAGCAGTGACCGGGACAGGTTGAATTCACCCCTCCACTTT. This encodes CASSDRDRLNSPLHF.

The chain carries TRBV7-2 and TRBJ2-7; 12 bases are a match to TRBD2. The CDR3 is made up of 16 amino acids. CDR1 is SGHTA and CDR2 is FQGNSA in the germline V gene. Trimming cost V 5 bases and J 7 bases; bases outside gene matches: 12. The CDR3 reads CASSRGRTSGDKEQYF. In DNA form, the CDR3 reads TGTGCCAGCAGCCGTGGACGGACTAGCGGGGATAAGGAGCAGTACTTC.

This clone was seen a few times. The rearrangement uses TRBV6-5 and TRBJ2-2; D is possibly TRBD1 (6 bases). Germline V lookup: CDR1 MNHEY, CDR2 SVGAGI. This CDR3 is built from 15 residues. V was clipped by 4 bases and J by 8 bases, with 17 bases between them. CDR3 nucleotide sequence: TGTGCCAGCAGTTCGGGACAACCGATACGTGGGGAGCTGTTTTTT. Encoded protein: CASSSGQPIRGELFF.

This chain links TRBV28 with TRBJ1-1; a weak D match, TRBD1 (5 bases). CDR3 length: 13 residues. V was cut by 5 bases and J by 0 bases, with 7 bases left in between. Germline-derived CDR1 and CDR2 are MDHEN and SYDVKM. This CDR3 is CASSGQLNTEAFF. The DNA for the CDR3 is TGTGCCAGCAGTGGACAATTGAACACTGAAGCTTTCTTT. The full variable domain, in which reference TRBV28 and TRBJ1-1 provide the parts outside the CDR3, is DVKVTQSSRYLVKRTGEKVFLECVQDMDHENMFWYRQDPGLGLRLIYFSYDVKMKEKGDIPEGYSVSREKKERFSLILESASTNQTSMYLCASSGQLNTEAFFGQGTRLTVV.

J is TRBJ2-7 and V is TRBV5-4, with a weak D call TRBD2 (7 bases). V was cut by 0 bases and J by 1 base, with 11 bases left in between. The germline V gene has CDR1 SGHNT and CDR2 YYREEE (reference sequence). The CDR3 is made up of 15 amino acids. The chain's CDR3 is CASSLGGGLSYEQYF. CDR3 DNA sequence: TGTGCCAGCAGCTTGGGCGGGGGCTTGTCCTACGAGCAGTACTTC.

This chain links TRBV20-1 with TRBJ2-3, with 9 bases lining up with TRBD2. The CDR3 extends over 14 amino acids. V shed 3 bases, J shed 4 bases, and the junction held 5 bases outside the gene matches. Germline lookup yields CDR1 DFQATT and CDR2 SNEGSKA (reference sequence). The CDR3 sequence: CSASLAGGPDTQYF. For the CDR3, the DNA is TGCAGTGCTAGTCTGGCGGGAGGGCCAGATACGCAGTATTTT.

The chain combines TRBV10-1 with TRBJ1-5; D might be TRBD1 (6 bases). This CDR3 region has 14 residues. V was cut by 8 bases and J by 5 bases, with 16 bases left in between. In germline, CDR1 is WNHNN, CDR2 SYGVQD (reference sequence). The CDR3 loop is CASLPTGPHQPQHF. CDR3 DNA sequence: TGCGCCAGCCTCCCGACAGGCCCCCATCAGCCCCAGCATTTT.

The rearrangement joins TRBV15 to TRBJ1-1; D ambiguous. Germline V gives CDR1 LNHNV, CDR2 YYDKDF (reference sequence). V was clipped by 0 bases and J by 10 bases, with 12 bases between them. The CDR3 totals 13 residues. This chain's CDR3 is CATSRDFPPGAFF. CDR3 in DNA: TGTGCCACCAGCAGAGATTTTCCCCCCGGAGCTTTCTTT. The full variable domain, completed using reference TRBV15 and TRBJ1-1, is DAMVIQNPRYQVTQFGKPVTLSCSQTLNHNVMYWYQQKSSQAPKLLFHYYDKDFNNEADTPDNFQSRRPNTSFCFLDIRSPGLGDTAMYLCATSRDFPPGAFFGQGTRLTVV.

The V call is TRBV19, the J call TRBJ2-3; D possibly corresponds to TRBD1 (6 bases). V dropped 0 bases and J dropped 3 bases, with 10 bases sitting between them. CDR3 size: 15 residues. Germline V gene data show CDR1 as LNHDA and CDR2 as SQIVND (reference sequence). The CDR3 region has the DNA TGTGCCAGTAGTATAGATAGGGGGAAGACAGATACGCAGTATTTT. It translates to CASSIDRGKTDTQYF.

The rearrangement uses TRBV5-1 and TRBJ1-3; D possibly corresponds to TRBD1 (5 bases). V lost 1 base to trimming and J lost 0 bases, with 11 bases between them. Per germline, CDR1 SGHRS and CDR2 YFSETQ. CDR3 size: 16 residues. The CDR3 protein is CASSLTYGGSGNTIYF. CDR3 bases: TGCGCCAGCAGCTTGACCTACGGGGGCTCTGGAAACACCATATATTTT. Variable domain in full (rest from reference TRBV5-1 and TRBJ1-3): KAGVTQTPRYLIKTRGQQVTLSCSPISGHRSVSWYQQTPGQGLQFLFEYFSETQRNKGNFPGRFSGRQFSNSRSEMNVSTLELGDSALYLCASSLTYGGSGNTIYFGEGSWLTVV.

V gene TRBV3-1 (or the pseudogene TRBV3-2) combines with J gene TRBJ1-5; TRBD1 agrees at 12 bases. With V trimmed by 1 base and J by 6 bases, 7 bases remained unmatched. The CDR3 consists of 17 residues. Germline lookup yields CDR1 LGHDT and CDR2 YNNKEL (reference sequence). This CDR3 is CASSQARDRGPGQPQHF. The CDR3 nucleotides are TGTGCCAGCAGCCAAGCCAGGGACAGGGGGCCCGGTCAGCCCCAGCATTTT.

The chain couples TRBV5-6 to TRBJ2-5; TRBD2 agrees at 7 bases. The junction had 6 bases not matched to a gene; V was cut back by 2 bases and J by 5 bases. Germline-derived CDR1 and CDR2 are SGHDT and YYEEEE. This CDR3 is built from 14 residues. The CDR3 sequence: CASSFDMGGETQYF. DNA for the CDR3: TGTGCCAGCAGCTTTGACATGGGGGGGGAGACCCAGTACTTC. Supplemented by reference TRBV5-6 and TRBJ2-5, the full variable domain reads DAGVTQSPTHLIKTRGQQVTLRCSPKSGHDTVSWYQQALGQGPQFIFQYYEEEERQRGNFPDRFSGHQFPNYSSELNVNALLLGDSALYLCASSFDMGGETQYFGPGTRLLVL.

This chain links TRBV28 with TRBJ1-2; unclear D gene. Germline values: CDR1 MDHEN, CDR2 SYDVKM. Trimming took 3 bases from V and 3 from J, leaving 5 bases between them. The length of the CDR3 is 12 residues. The CDR3, as DNA: TGTGCCAGCAGTTTTTCTGACTATGGCTACACCTTC. As protein: CASSFSDYGYTF.

The chain couples TRBV28 to TRBJ1-1; the D is unclear. V dropped 5 bases and J dropped 1 base, with 8 bases sitting between them. The CDR3 extends over 13 amino acids. Germline CDR1 and CDR2: MDHEN and SYDVKM. DNA for the CDR3: TGTGCCAGCAGTCCTCCCTGGAACACTGAAGCTTTCTTT. Translating it yields CASSPPWNTEAFF.

This clone has only one observation. This chain links TRBV5-1 with TRBJ1-2; 7 nucleotides align to TRBD1. Germline lookup yields CDR1 SGHRS and CDR2 YFSETQ. The CDR3 is made up of 15 amino acids. With V trimmed by 3 bases and J by 5 bases, 10 bases remained unmatched. The CDR3 reads CASSYRDSIAYGYTF. The CDR3, as DNA: TGCGCCAGCAGCTACCGGGACAGCATCGCTTATGGCTACACCTTC. The variable domain in full, with the rest retrieved from reference TRBV5-1 and TRBJ1-2, is KAGVTQTPRYLIKTRGQQVTLSCSPISGHRSVSWYQQTPGQGLQFLFEYFSETQRNKGNFPGRFSGRQFSNSRSEMNVSTLELGDSALYLCASSYRDSIAYGYTFGSGTRLTVV.

The V and J genes are TRBV20-1 and TRBJ1-4; 9 nucleotides align to TRBD1. V shed 3 bases, J shed 8 bases, and the junction held 7 bases outside the gene matches. The germline CDR1 and CDR2 sequences are DFQATT and SNEGSKA (reference sequence). The CDR3 loop spans 14 amino acids. The CDR3 region is CSASKQGAWEKLFF. The CDR3, as DNA: TGCAGTGCTAGTAAACAGGGGGCGTGGGAAAAACTGTTTTTT.

The genes are TRBV4-3 and TRBJ2-2, with D tentatively TRBD1 (6 bases). CDR1 LGHNA and CDR2 YSLEER come from the germline V gene. V was clipped by 0 bases and J by 6 bases, with 11 bases between them. CDR3 length: 15 amino acids. The CDR3 loop is CASSQDTPGAGELFF. DNA for the CDR3: TGCGCCAGCAGCCAAGATACCCCAGGGGCCGGGGAGCTGTTTTTT.

The V and J genes are TRBV30 and TRBJ1-2, with 8 bases fitting TRBD1. The ends lost 2 bases at V and 4 bases at J; junction bases unmatched: 9. The CDR3 consists of 15 residues. Germline values: CDR1 GTSNPN, CDR2 SVGIG (reference sequence). CDR3 bases: TGTGCCTGGAGTCTTTTCGGACAGGGAGCCTATGGCTACACCTTC. This sequence encodes CAWSLFGQGAYGYTF.

This chain joins TRBV9 and TRBJ2-3; no firm D call. Trimming cost V 4 bases and J 2 bases, with 2 bases left between them. The germline V gene encodes CDR1 SGDLS and CDR2 YYNGEE. This CDR3 comprises 11 residues. The CDR3 is CASSHTDTQYF. As DNA, the CDR3 is TGTGCCAGCAGCCACACAGATACGCAGTATTTT. The full variable domain, its missing parts supplied by reference TRBV9 and TRBJ2-3, is DSGVTQTPKHLITATGQRVTLRCSPRSGDLSVYWYQQSLDQGLQFLIQYYNGEERAKGNILERFSAQQFPDLHSELNLSSLELGDSALYFCASSHTDTQYFGPGTRLTVL.